These T cell receptor beta chains were read from a single sample in a study of early stage breast cancer tumors. TCRdb's copy holds only in-frame clones and misses some; the assay was immunoSEQ multiplex PCR. The repertoire has tens of thousands of clones, 80% of them found once; the top ten carry roughly 12%. Input material: blood. These receptors came from a person in their 60s with breast cancer. The CDR3 runs from the conserved cysteine through the conserved F or W. Each record gives: J gene, clone size, V gene, CDR3 length, D gene, CDR3 protein, CDR3 DNA. The D gene is left open where the match is weak. Clone sizes are given selectively: once, few, many, or a class where the clone is expanded.

J gene: TRBJ2-7
clone size: -
V gene: TRBV4-3
CDR3 length: 17
D gene: TRBD2
CDR3 protein: CASSQDAKRERTYEQYF
CDR3 DNA: TGCGCCAGCAGCCAAGATGCCAAGCGGGAACGAACCTACGAGCAGTACTTC

J gene: TRBJ2-3
clone size: -
V gene: TRBV7-3
CDR3 length: 15
D gene: TRBD1
CDR3 protein: CASSSAGTGGDTQYF
CDR3 DNA: TGTGCCAGCAGCAGCGCCGGGACAGGGGGAGATACGCAGTATTTT

J gene: TRBJ1-2
clone size: -
V gene: TRBV18
CDR3 length: 15
D gene: TRBD1
CDR3 protein: CASSPDRDATYGYTF
CDR3 DNA: TGTGCCAGCTCCCCGGACAGGGACGCTACCTATGGCTACACCTTC

J gene: TRBJ2-5
clone size: -
V gene: TRBV5-4
CDR3 length: 13
D gene: -
CDR3 protein: CASSPRYQETQYF
CDR3 DNA: TGTGCCAGCAGCCCCCGGTACCAAGAGACCCAGTACTTC

J gene: TRBJ1-5
clone size: -
V gene: TRBV12-5
CDR3 length: 17
D gene: TRBD1
CDR3 protein: CASGFRGTGRSNQPQHF
CDR3 DNA: TGTGCTAGTGGTTTTAGGGGGACAGGACGGAGCAATCAGCCCCAGCATTTT

J gene: TRBJ2-3
clone size: -
V gene: TRBV18
CDR3 length: 14
D gene: -
CDR3 protein: CASSPPLPENTQYF
CDR3 DNA: TGTGCCAGCTCACCCCCCCTCCCCGAGAATACGCAGTATTTT

J gene: TRBJ2-5
clone size: -
V gene: TRBV20-1
CDR3 length: 10
D gene: TRBD2
CDR3 protein: CSLRREAQYF
CDR3 DNA: TGCAGCCTAAGGCGGGAGGCCCAGTACTTC

J gene: TRBJ2-3
clone size: -
V gene: TRBV19
CDR3 length: 13
D gene: -
CDR3 protein: CASSAQGTDTQYF
CDR3 DNA: TGTGCCAGTAGTGCACAGGGTACAGATACGCAGTATTTT

J gene: TRBJ2-5
clone size: once
V gene: TRBV15
CDR3 length: 14
D gene: -
CDR3 protein: CATSRGGAQETQYF
CDR3 DNA: TGTGCCACCAGCAGAGGTGGGGCCCAAGAGACCCAGTACTTC

J gene: TRBJ1-4
clone size: -
V gene: TRBV6-6
CDR3 length: 15
D gene: TRBD1
CDR3 protein: CASSPGQGYNEKLFF
CDR3 DNA: TGTGCCAGCAGCCCTGGACAGGGGTATAATGAAAAACTGTTTTTT

J gene: TRBJ2-2
clone size: few
V gene: TRBV6-4
CDR3 length: 13
D gene: -
CDR3 protein: CASSDSEAGELFF
CDR3 DNA: TGTGCCAGCAGTGACTCGGAGGCCGGGGAGCTGTTTTTT

J gene: TRBJ1-1
clone size: -
V gene: TRBV4-3
CDR3 length: 15
D gene: -
CDR3 protein: CASSPDGGSPTEAFF
CDR3 DNA: TGCGCCAGCAGCCCCGACGGCGGGTCCCCCACTGAAGCTTTCTTT

J gene: TRBJ2-5
clone size: -
V gene: TRBV6-4
CDR3 length: 15
D gene: TRBD1
CDR3 protein: CASSDNPGGRETQYF
CDR3 DNA: TGTGCCAGCAGTGACAACCCAGGGGGCCGGGAGACCCAGTACTTC

J gene: TRBJ2-6
clone size: -
V gene: TRBV5-8
CDR3 length: 17
D gene: -
CDR3 protein: CASSLVLPRSGANVLTF
CDR3 DNA: TGTGCCAGCAGCTTAGTGTTACCGAGATCTGGGGCCAACGTCCTGACTTTC

J gene: TRBJ1-1
clone size: -
V gene: TRBV19
CDR3 length: 12
D gene: -
CDR3 protein: CASIDRMSEAFF
CDR3 DNA: TGTGCCAGTATAGACAGGATGTCTGAAGCTTTCTTT

J gene: TRBJ2-3
clone size: -
V gene: TRBV7-2
CDR3 length: 15
D gene: TRBD2
CDR3 protein: CASSGGTSGTDTQYF
CDR3 DNA: TGTGCCAGCAGCGGCGGGACTAGCGGGACAGATACGCAGTATTTT

J gene: TRBJ2-1
clone size: -
V gene: TRBV5-1
CDR3 length: 17
D gene: -
CDR3 protein: CASSVGGGSGGYNEQFF
CDR3 DNA: TGCGCCAGCAGCGTCGGGGGCGGGTCGGGGGGTTACAATGAGCAGTTCTTC

J gene: TRBJ2-4
clone size: -
V gene: TRBV7-9
CDR3 length: 13
D gene: -
CDR3 protein: CASSAPIENIQYF
CDR3 DNA: TGTGCCAGCAGCGCCCCGATCGAGAACATTCAGTACTTC

J gene: TRBJ2-1
clone size: -
V gene: TRBV9
CDR3 length: 16
D gene: -
CDR3 protein: CASSPSWGPTYNEQFF
CDR3 DNA: TGTGCCAGCAGCCCGTCCTGGGGCCCCACCTACAATGAGCAGTTCTTC

J gene: TRBJ2-6
clone size: -
V gene: TRBV4-3
CDR3 length: 16
D gene: -
CDR3 protein: CASSPGTNSGANVLTF
CDR3 DNA: TGCGCCAGCAGCCCTGGGACAAACTCTGGGGCCAACGTCCTGACTTTC

J gene: TRBJ2-5
clone size: -
V gene: TRBV18
CDR3 length: 13
D gene: -
CDR3 protein: CASSPVGQETQYF
CDR3 DNA: TGTGCCAGCTCACCCGTCGGCCAAGAGACCCAGTACTTC

J gene: TRBJ2-2
clone size: -
V gene: TRBV7-2
CDR3 length: 15
D gene: TRBD2
CDR3 protein: CASSQGLAVTGELFF
CDR3 DNA: TGTGCCAGCAGCCAGGGACTAGCAGTAACCGGGGAGCTGTTTTTT

J gene: TRBJ2-1
clone size: -
V gene: TRBV18
CDR3 length: 13
D gene: TRBD2
CDR3 protein: CASSPQREEEQFF
CDR3 DNA: TGTGCCAGCTCACCACAACGGGAGGAGGAGCAGTTCTTC

J gene: TRBJ1-4
clone size: -
V gene: TRBV5-1
CDR3 length: 18
D gene: TRBD1
CDR3 protein: CASFRQGTFFATNEKLFF
CDR3 DNA: TGCGCCAGCTTTAGACAGGGGACCTTTTTTGCAACTAATGAAAAACTGTTTTTT

J gene: TRBJ2-5
clone size: -
V gene: TRBV19
CDR3 length: 16
D gene: TRBD1
CDR3 protein: CASSKGGGQGIETQYF
CDR3 DNA: TGTGCCAGTAGTAAAGGGGGGGGACAGGGGATCGAGACCCAGTACTTC

J gene: TRBJ1-5
clone size: -
V gene: TRBV6-5
CDR3 length: 15
D gene: -
CDR3 protein: CASSYSTDSNQPQHF
CDR3 DNA: TGTGCCAGCAGTTACTCGACAGATAGCAATCAGCCCCAGCATTTT

J gene: TRBJ1-2
clone size: -
V gene: TRBV7-8
CDR3 length: 15
D gene: TRBD1
CDR3 protein: CASSPGQGGWYGYTF
CDR3 DNA: TGTGCCAGCAGTCCCGGACAGGGTGGATGGTATGGCTACACCTTC

J gene: TRBJ2-1
clone size: -
V gene: TRBV4-3
CDR3 length: 17
D gene: TRBD2
CDR3 protein: CASSQVWGGSSYNEQFF
CDR3 DNA: TGCGCCAGCAGCCAAGTTTGGGGCGGGAGCTCCTACAATGAGCAGTTCTTC

J gene: TRBJ2-4
clone size: -
V gene: TRBV18
CDR3 length: 16
D gene: TRBD1
CDR3 protein: CASSPWTGSARDIQYF
CDR3 DNA: TGTGCCAGCTCACCATGGACAGGCTCGGCTCGGGACATTCAGTACTTC

J gene: TRBJ2-1
clone size: medium-sized
V gene: TRBV5-1
CDR3 length: 13
D gene: -
CDR3 protein: CASRPDSHNEQFF
CDR3 DNA: TGCGCCAGCAGACCTGACAGTCACAATGAGCAGTTCTTC

J gene: TRBJ2-3
clone size: few
V gene: TRBV11-2
CDR3 length: 12
D gene: -
CDR3 protein: CASSWATDTQYF
CDR3 DNA: TGTGCCAGCAGCTGGGCCACAGATACGCAGTATTTT

J gene: TRBJ2-1
clone size: -
V gene: TRBV7-9
CDR3 length: 13
D gene: -
CDR3 protein: CASSLGNQGTLFF
CDR3 DNA: TGTGCCAGCAGCTTAGGGAACCAGGGCACACTGTTCTTC

J gene: TRBJ2-6
clone size: once
V gene: TRBV5-4
CDR3 length: 19
D gene: TRBD2
CDR3 protein: CASSLGVGLAGDGANVLTF
CDR3 DNA: TGTGCCAGCAGCTTGGGGGTCGGACTAGCGGGAGACGGGGCCAACGTCCTGACTTTC

J gene: TRBJ1-5
clone size: -
V gene: TRBV9
CDR3 length: 13
D gene: -
CDR3 protein: CASSDGGTSPQHF
CDR3 DNA: TGTGCCAGCAGCGATGGGGGCACGTCGCCCCAGCATTTT

J gene: TRBJ2-3
clone size: -
V gene: TRBV5-8
CDR3 length: 15
D gene: -
CDR3 protein: CASSLGGGGTDTQYF
CDR3 DNA: TGTGCCAGCAGCTTGGGGGGAGGCGGCACAGATACGCAGTATTTT

J gene: TRBJ1-3
clone size: -
V gene: TRBV15
CDR3 length: 17
D gene: -
CDR3 protein: CATSRGDSSRTRNTIYF
CDR3 DNA: TGTGCCACCAGCAGAGGCGACTCCTCTCGAACCCGAAACACCATATATTTT

J gene: TRBJ1-5
clone size: once
V gene: TRBV7-2
CDR3 length: 13
D gene: -
CDR3 protein: CASSLGAWQPQHF
CDR3 DNA: TGTGCCAGCAGCTTGGGCGCTTGGCAGCCCCAGCATTTT

J gene: TRBJ2-3
clone size: -
V gene: TRBV18
CDR3 length: 15
D gene: -
CDR3 protein: CASSPPSTSTDTQYF
CDR3 DNA: TGTGCCAGCTCACCACCGAGTACTAGCACAGATACGCAGTATTTT

J gene: TRBJ2-4
clone size: -
V gene: TRBV9
CDR3 length: 13
D gene: -
CDR3 protein: CASSPREKNIQYF
CDR3 DNA: TGTGCCAGCAGCCCCCGGGAGAAAAACATTCAGTACTTC

J gene: TRBJ1-5
clone size: -
V gene: TRBV2
CDR3 length: 14
D gene: -
CDR3 protein: CASSDYHRNQPQHF
CDR3 DNA: TGTGCCAGCAGTGACTATCACCGCAATCAGCCCCAGCATTTT

J gene: TRBJ2-5
clone size: -
V gene: TRBV6-5
CDR3 length: 13
D gene: -
CDR3 protein: CASSYGEGRAQYF
CDR3 DNA: TGTGCCAGCAGTTACGGGGAAGGCAGGGCCCAGTACTTC

J gene: TRBJ2-6
clone size: -
V gene: TRBV7-9
CDR3 length: 16
D gene: -
CDR3 protein: CASSLPQGTGANVLTF
CDR3 DNA: TGTGCCAGCAGCTTACCCCAGGGGACTGGGGCCAACGTCCTGACTTTC

J gene: TRBJ2-5
clone size: -
V gene: TRBV7-9
CDR3 length: 15
D gene: TRBD2
CDR3 protein: CASTPGGRLQETQYF
CDR3 DNA: TGTGCCAGCACCCCGGGCGGGAGGCTCCAAGAGACCCAGTACTTC

J gene: TRBJ2-3
clone size: -
V gene: TRBV29-1
CDR3 length: 14
D gene: -
CDR3 protein: CSVGSSVSTDTQYF
CDR3 DNA: TGCAGCGTTGGGTCCAGCGTTAGCACAGATACGCAGTATTTT

J gene: TRBJ2-7
clone size: -
V gene: TRBV7-2
CDR3 length: 15
D gene: -
CDR3 protein: CASSYAAGSSYEQYF
CDR3 DNA: TGTGCCAGCAGCTATGCTGCGGGGTCCTCCTACGAGCAGTACTTC

J gene: TRBJ2-1
clone size: -
V gene: TRBV19
CDR3 length: 16
D gene: TRBD2
CDR3 protein: CASRKQSGNSYNEQFF
CDR3 DNA: TGTGCCAGTAGGAAACAAAGCGGGAATTCCTACAATGAGCAGTTCTTC

J gene: TRBJ1-2
clone size: -
V gene: TRBV9
CDR3 length: 15
D gene: TRBD1
CDR3 protein: CASSSQTGRVGGYTF
CDR3 DNA: TGTGCCAGCAGCTCACAGACAGGGAGAGTAGGTGGCTACACCTTC

J gene: TRBJ2-1
clone size: -
V gene: TRBV4-2
CDR3 length: 18
D gene: TRBD2
CDR3 protein: CASSRIGRAEGRNNEQFF
CDR3 DNA: TGTGCCAGCAGCCGTATCGGGAGGGCCGAGGGGCGAAACAATGAGCAGTTCTTC

J gene: TRBJ2-3
clone size: -
V gene: TRBV5-1
CDR3 length: 13
D gene: TRBD1
CDR3 protein: CASSFLGGDTQYF
CDR3 DNA: TGCGCCAGCAGCTTCCTAGGGGGCGATACGCAGTATTTT

J gene: TRBJ2-2
clone size: -
V gene: TRBV7-2
CDR3 length: 16
D gene: TRBD2
CDR3 protein: CASSLGGLPLTGELFF
CDR3 DNA: TGTGCCAGCAGCTTAGGGGGACTACCACTCACCGGGGAGCTGTTTTTT

J gene: TRBJ2-7
clone size: -
V gene: TRBV5-1
CDR3 length: 14
D gene: -
CDR3 protein: CASSEEPNTYEQYF
CDR3 DNA: TGCGCCAGCAGTGAGGAGCCCAATACCTACGAGCAGTACTTC

J gene: TRBJ2-7
clone size: -
V gene: TRBV5-1
CDR3 length: 15
D gene: TRBD1
CDR3 protein: CASSSTGQSSYEQYF
CDR3 DNA: TGCGCCAGCAGCTCGACAGGGCAGAGCTCCTACGAGCAGTACTTC